A single T cell receptor beta chain is shown here with its context. The data were taken from a study of blood T cell repertoires in COVID-19. Germline-derived CDR1 and CDR2 are MNHNY and SVGAGI (reference sequence). The ends lost 2 bases at V and 3 bases at J; junction bases unmatched: 6. CDR3 length: 16 residues. Generated by immunoSEQ multiplex PCR, the TCRdb table keeps only in-frame clones and is missing some. The profile shows hundreds of thousands of clones, roughly 85% of them singletons. Sequencing was carried out using peripheral blood. The chain joins TRBV6-6 to TRBJ2-2; 7 bases match TRBD2. This sequence was found in a woman aged 30 to 39 with active or convalescent COVID-19. The CDR3 region is CASSYMGGGHTGELFF. The CDR3 DNA reads as TGTGCCAGCAGTTACATGGGCGGGGGACACACCGGGGAGCTGTTTTTT.